Listed below are T cell receptor beta chains from one sample, sequenced in a study of control samples from healthy donors and cancer patients. Repertoires were generated with immunoSEQ multiplex PCR, while TCRdb's copy carries only in-frame clones and drops some. The sample shows 100,000 to 120,000 clones, over 75% of them seen only once. Material: PBMCs. All receptors come from a woman in her sixties or seventies with lung cancer. CDR3s include the opening cysteine and the closing phenylalanine or tryptophan. D genes are given only for firm matches. Only part of the rows carry a size: once, few, many, or a class if the clone is expanded.

j_call,clone_size,v_call,d_call,cdr3_aa,cdr3_nt
TRBJ2-2,.,TRBV3-1/TRBV3-2,TRBD1,CASSSGTGDTGELFF,TGTGCCAGCAGCTCCGGGACAGGGGACACCGGGGAGCTGTTTTTT
TRBJ1-5,.,TRBV19,.,CASTPRGGNQPQHF,TGTGCCAGTACCCCCCGCGGGGGCAATCAGCCCCAGCATTTT
TRBJ2-1,.,TRBV15,.,CATSREGGTPYNEQFF,TGTGCCACCAGCAGAGAGGGCGGGACCCCCTACAATGAGCAGTTCTTC
TRBJ1-5,.,TRBV5-6,.,CASSLAGSQGQPQHF,TGTGCCAGCAGCTTGGCCGGTTCACAGGGTCAGCCCCAGCATTTT
TRBJ2-3,.,TRBV9,.,CASSVTGTDTQYF,TGTGCCAGCAGCGTGACGGGCACAGATACGCAGTATTTT
TRBJ1-2,.,TRBV12-3/TRBV12-4,.,CASSLVGYGYTF,TGTGCCAGCAGTCTAGTGGGCTATGGCTACACCTTC
TRBJ2-1,.,TRBV9,.,CASSASHGATPNNEQFF,TGTGCCAGCAGCGCATCCCATGGGGCCACCCCGAACAATGAGCAGTTCTTC
TRBJ1-5,.,TRBV5-4,.,CASSLNSGENQPQHF,TGTGCCAGCAGCTTAAACTCCGGGGAAAATCAGCCCCAGCATTTT
TRBJ2-7,once,TRBV12-3/TRBV12-4,.,CASSFQGSDEQYF,TGTGCCAGCAGTTTCCAGGGGTCAGACGAGCAGTACTTC
TRBJ2-5,.,TRBV5-1,TRBD2,CASSLGSGGETQYF,TGCGCCAGCAGCCTGGGTTCGGGGGGAGAGACCCAGTACTTC
TRBJ1-4,once,TRBV10-3,TRBD1,CAIRKGQGEEKLFF,TGTGCCATCCGCAAGGGACAGGGTGAGGAAAAACTGTTTTTT
TRBJ1-6,few,TRBV6-5,.,CASSYLGNNSPLHF,TGTGCCAGCAGTTACCTGGGGAACAATTCACCCCTCCACTTT
TRBJ1-4,.,TRBV7-2,TRBD1,CASSIRGVEEKLFF,TGTGCCAGCAGCATCAGGGGGGTAGAGGAAAAACTGTTTTTT
TRBJ1-1,.,TRBV7-3,TRBD1,CASSQTGGRTEAFF,TGTGCCAGCAGCCAAACAGGGGGCCGCACTGAAGCTTTCTTT
TRBJ2-1,.,TRBV19,.,CASSMERSYNEQFF,TGTGCCAGTAGTATGGAGCGGAGCTACAATGAGCAGTTCTTC
TRBJ1-3,.,TRBV6-5,.,CASSSGDLGNTIYF,TGTGCCAGCAGTTCCGGGGATTTGGGGAACACCATATATTTT
TRBJ2-3,few,TRBV5-1,TRBD2,CASSLGNSGRGDTQYF,TGCGCCAGCAGCTTGGGAAATAGCGGGAGGGGCGATACGCAGTATTTT
TRBJ2-5,.,TRBV30,TRBD2,CAWSGPGLAGGGETQYF,TGTGCCTGGAGTGGTCCCGGACTAGCGGGAGGGGGCGAGACCCAGTACTTC
TRBJ1-5,.,TRBV6-2/TRBV6-3,.,CASSYSDISNQPQHF,TGTGCCAGCAGTTACTCGGACATCTCCAATCAGCCCCAGCATTTT
TRBJ1-2,.,TRBV29-1,.,CALGGYGYTF,TGCGCCCTAGGGGGGTATGGCTACACCTTC
TRBJ2-7,few,TRBV11-2,TRBD2,CASSPGGVSSYEQYF,TGTGCCAGCAGCCCGGGGGGTGTCTCTTCCTACGAGCAGTACTTC
TRBJ1-5,.,TRBV30,.,CAWSVRQADQPQHF,TGTGCCTGGAGTGTACGACAGGCCGATCAGCCCCAGCATTTT